This T cell receptor (beta chain) came from a study of T cell responses to AZD1222 COVID-19 vaccine. CDR1 SGHTA and CDR2 FQGNSA come from the germline V gene. Trimming took off 5 bases at V and 6 bases at J, with 16 bases between the two ends. The CDR3 totals 14 residues. The repertoire was sequenced with immunoSEQ multiplex PCR; TCRdb's copy has only in-frame clones and lacks some. The repertoire includes more than 120,000 clones, roughly 90% of them detected once, and 1.6% sits in the top ten. The sequence was obtained from an adult who received the AZD1222 COVID-19 vaccine. This sample comprised peripheral blood, obtained 28 days after the second AZD1222 dose. V usage is TRBV7-2 and J usage is TRBJ1-2, with D perhaps TRBD1 (6 bases). CDR3 bases: TGTGCCAGCAGCAAAAGGGGGGCTAGGGATGGCTACACCTTC. It specifies CASSKRGARDGYTF.